The source of this T cell receptor (beta chain) is a study of regulatory T cells in long-lasting Graves disease. This clonotype has more than one count but fewer than ten. To make TCR beta libraries, researchers used iRepertoire HTBI primers and Arm-PCR of CDR3 regions. TCRdb re-called the multiplex PCR reads through MiXCR, storing one row per CDR3 protein. The repertoire consists of nearly 350,000 distinct CDR3 sequences, with around 19% occurring once and the leading ten covering 29%. Trimming pared 7 bases from V and 7 bases from J, leaving 16 bases between. The CDR3 spans 14 residues. Per the germline V gene, CDR1 is MNHEY and CDR2 is SMNVEV (reference sequence). Specified time point: persistent/refractory GD, antithyroid drugs over 5 years with positive TRAb. Making the TCR library involved RNA that had been extracted from PBMCs.

The sequence derives from a female donor with Graves disease. The chain links TRBV27 to TRBJ2-2; TRBD1 is a possible D gene (5 bases). The starting material was peripheral blood mononuclear cells (PBMCs), obtained when the disease was refractory, from a patient treated with antithyroid drugs. CDR3 coding DNA: TGTGCCAGCAAACACCTCAGGGCGGTCGGGGAGCTGTTTTTT. Its protein product is CASKHLRAVGELFF.